The clone carrying this T cell receptor (beta chain) was counted only a few times. J gave up 6 bases and V 0 bases, and 6 bases lay outside the gene matches. CDR3 length: 14 residues. CDR1 is SGHRS, CDR2 YFSETQ, per germline. The data are from a study of T cell clones after liver transplantation. This table comes from immunoSEQ multiplex PCR, and its TCRdb copy is limited to in-frame clones, with some not included. The sample yields about 70,000 clones, about four fifths seen once. The V call is TRBV5-1, the J call TRBJ2-7, with 7 nucleotides matching TRBD1. This clonotype was sampled from a human patient who received a liver transplant. These T cells may partly come from the graft donor. The sequences come from CD4+ T cells from blood, collected 12 months after liver transplant. CDR3 DNA: TGCGCCAGCAGCTTGGTGGGACAGTTCTCCGAGCAGTACTTC. Translating gives CASSLVGQFSEQYF. The full variable domain, rest sourced from reference TRBV5-1 and TRBJ2-7, is KAGVTQTPRYLIKTRGQQVTLSCSPISGHRSVSWYQQTPGQGLQFLFEYFSETQRNKGNFPGRFSGRQFSNSRSEMNVSTLELGDSALYLCASSLVGQFSEQYFGPGTRLTVT.